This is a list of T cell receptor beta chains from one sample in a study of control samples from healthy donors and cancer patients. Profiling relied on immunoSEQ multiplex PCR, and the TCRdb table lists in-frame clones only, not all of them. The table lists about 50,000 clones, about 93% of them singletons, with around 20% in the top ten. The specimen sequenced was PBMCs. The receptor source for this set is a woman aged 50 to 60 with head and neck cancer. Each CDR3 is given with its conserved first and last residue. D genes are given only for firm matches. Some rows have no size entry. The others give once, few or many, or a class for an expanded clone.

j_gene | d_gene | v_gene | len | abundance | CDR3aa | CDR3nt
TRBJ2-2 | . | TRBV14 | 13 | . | CASSQEAAGELFF | TGTGCCAGCAGCCAAGAGGCGGCCGGGGAGCTGTTTTTT
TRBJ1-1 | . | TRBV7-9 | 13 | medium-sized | CASSTSMGTEAFF | TGTGCCAGCAGCACCTCTATGGGCACTGAAGCTTTCTTT
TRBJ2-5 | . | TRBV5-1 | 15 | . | CASSPWGQGDETQYF | TGCGCCAGCAGCCCCTGGGGTCAGGGTGACGAGACCCAGTACTTC
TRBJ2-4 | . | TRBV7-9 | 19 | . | CASSLGESNLGLAKNIQYF | TGTGCCAGCAGCTTAGGAGAGTCTAATCTAGGCCTAGCCAAAAACATTCAGTACTTC
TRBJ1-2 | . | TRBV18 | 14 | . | CASSPLRDDYGYTF | TGTGCCAGCTCACCACTGCGGGATGACTATGGCTACACCTTC
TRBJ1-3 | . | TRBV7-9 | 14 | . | CASNRAGLGNTIYF | TGTGCCAGCAATAGAGCCGGGCTGGGAAACACCATATATTTT
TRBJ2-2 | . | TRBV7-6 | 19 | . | CASSHRTGRDTLYTGELFF | TGTGCCAGCAGCCATAGGACGGGTAGAGACACCCTCTACACCGGGGAGCTGTTTTTT
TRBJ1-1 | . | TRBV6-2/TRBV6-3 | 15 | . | CASRSYRGMNTEAFF | TGTGCCAGCCGTTCCTATAGAGGGATGAACACTGAAGCTTTCTTT
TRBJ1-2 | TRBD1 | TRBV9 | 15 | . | CASSVVGQGAVGYTF | TGTGCCAGCAGCGTAGTTGGGCAGGGGGCAGTTGGCTACACCTTC
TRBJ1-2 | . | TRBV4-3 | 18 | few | CASSQELRTRPPNYGYTF | TGCGCCAGCAGCCAAGAACTAAGGACACGCCCGCCCAACTATGGCTACACCTTC
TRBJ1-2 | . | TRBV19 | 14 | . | CASSPTETNYGYTF | TGTGCCAGTAGTCCGACGGAGACTAACTATGGCTACACCTTC
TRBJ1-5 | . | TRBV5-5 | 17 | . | CASSLRVGGQGNQPQHF | TGTGCCAGCAGCCTCCGGGTCGGGGGGCAGGGCAATCAGCCCCAGCATTTT
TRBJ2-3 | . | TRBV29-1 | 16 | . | CSVEGAELGSTDTQYF | TGCAGCGTTGAGGGGGCCGAGCTAGGGAGCACAGATACGCAGTATTTT
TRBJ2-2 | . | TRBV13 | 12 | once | CASSFGTGELFF | TGTGCCAGCAGCTTCGGCACCGGGGAGCTGTTTTTT
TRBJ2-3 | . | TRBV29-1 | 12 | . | CSVDRRGGTQYF | TGCAGCGTTGACCGCCGGGGCGGTACGCAGTATTTT
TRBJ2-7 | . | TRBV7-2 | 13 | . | CASSLDGHFEQYF | TGTGCCAGCAGCCTCGACGGACACTTCGAGCAGTACTTC
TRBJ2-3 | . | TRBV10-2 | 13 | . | CASTRELGDTQYF | TGCGCCAGCACCCGGGAGCTGGGAGATACGCAGTATTTT
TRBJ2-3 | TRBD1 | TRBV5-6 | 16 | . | CASSSRRTGREDTQYF | TGTGCCAGCAGCTCCCGGAGGACAGGAAGAGAAGATACGCAGTATTTT
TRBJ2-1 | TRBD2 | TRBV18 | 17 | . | CASSPRLAGGGSNEQFF | TGTGCCAGCTCACCACGACTAGCGGGAGGGGGAAGCAATGAGCAGTTCTTC
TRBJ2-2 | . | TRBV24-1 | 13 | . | CATSGSTKGELFF | TGTGCCACCAGTGGATCCACAAAGGGGGAGCTGTTTTTT
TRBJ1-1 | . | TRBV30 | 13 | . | CAWSEHSNTEAFF | TGTGCCTGGAGTGAACACAGCAACACTGAAGCTTTCTTT
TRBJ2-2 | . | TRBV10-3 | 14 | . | CAINQQGRTGELFF | TGTGCCATCAATCAGCAGGGCCGGACCGGGGAGCTGTTTTTT
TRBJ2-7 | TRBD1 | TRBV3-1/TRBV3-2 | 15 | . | CASSPRDRGSYEQYF | TGTGCCAGCAGCCCGCGGGACAGGGGATCCTACGAGCAGTACTTC
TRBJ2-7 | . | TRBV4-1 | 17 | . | CASSQERGQGGAYEQYF | TGCGCCAGCAGCCAAGAAAGGGGCCAGGGGGGAGCCTACGAGCAGTACTTC
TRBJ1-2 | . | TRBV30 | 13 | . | CAWSVRKDGSRTF | TGTGCCTGGAGTGTACGCAAGGACGGAAGTAGGACCTTC
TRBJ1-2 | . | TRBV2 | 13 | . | CASSRDLQRGYTF | TGTGCCAGCAGCCGGGACCTACAACGAGGCTACACCTTC
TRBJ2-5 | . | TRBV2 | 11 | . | CASKPGETQYF | TGTGCCAGCAAGCCAGGGGAGACCCAGTACTTC
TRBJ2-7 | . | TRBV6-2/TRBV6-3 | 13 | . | CASSRGPHYEQYF | TGTGCCAGCAGTCGCGGGCCCCACTACGAGCAGTACTTC
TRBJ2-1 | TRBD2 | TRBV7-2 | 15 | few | CASSLTSGGYNEQFF | TGTGCCAGCAGCTTGACTAGCGGGGGCTACAATGAGCAGTTCTTC
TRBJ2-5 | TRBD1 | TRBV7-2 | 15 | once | CASSLTGTGGETQYF | TGTGCCAGCAGCCTTACCGGGACAGGAGGCGAGACCCAGTACTTC
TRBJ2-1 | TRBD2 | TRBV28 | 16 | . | CASSPLSGSSYNEQFF | TGTGCCAGCAGTCCACTTAGCGGGAGCTCCTACAATGAGCAGTTCTTC
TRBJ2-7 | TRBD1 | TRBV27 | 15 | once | CASSRTTGDSYEQYF | TGTGCCAGCAGTAGGACCACAGGGGACTCCTACGAGCAGTACTTC
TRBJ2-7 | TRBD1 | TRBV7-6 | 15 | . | CASSWLGTGTYEQYF | TGTGCCAGCAGCTGGCTCGGGACAGGGACCTACGAGCAGTACTTC
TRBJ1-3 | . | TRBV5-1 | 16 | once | CASSFGSSRGGNTIYF | TGCGCCAGCAGCTTTGGAAGTAGCAGGGGTGGAAACACCATATATTTT
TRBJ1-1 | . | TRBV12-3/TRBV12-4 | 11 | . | CASSPNTEAFF | TGTGCCAGCAGTCCTAACACTGAAGCTTTCTTT
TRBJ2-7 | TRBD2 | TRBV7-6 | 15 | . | CASSLEGTSIYEQYF | TGTGCCAGCAGCTTAGAGGGGACTAGCATTTACGAGCAGTACTTC
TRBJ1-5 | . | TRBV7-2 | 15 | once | CASSLGWDGYQPQHF | TGTGCCAGCAGCTTGGGATGGGACGGCTATCAGCCCCAGCATTTT
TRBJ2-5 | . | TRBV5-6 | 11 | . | CASSLGQAQYF | TGTGCCAGCAGCTTGGGGCAGGCCCAGTACTTC
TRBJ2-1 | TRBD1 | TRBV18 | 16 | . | CASSPGTGGTYNEQFF | TGTGCCAGCTCCCCTGGCACAGGGGGCACATACAATGAGCAGTTCTTC
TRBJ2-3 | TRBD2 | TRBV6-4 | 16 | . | CASSVGTSGGTDTQYF | TGTGCCAGCAGTGTCGGGACTAGCGGGGGCACAGATACGCAGTATTTT
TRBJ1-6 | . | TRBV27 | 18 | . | CASSLYGPIKQYNSPLHF | TGTGCCAGCAGTTTATATGGCCCTATTAAACAGTATAATTCACCCCTCCACTTT
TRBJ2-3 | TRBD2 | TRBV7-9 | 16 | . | CASSLSLAGGTDTQYF | TGTGCCAGCAGCCTCTCACTAGCGGGGGGCACAGATACGCAGTATTTT
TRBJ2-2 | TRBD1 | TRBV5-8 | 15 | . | CASRSTRGGAGELFF | TGTGCCAGCAGGTCCACTCGAGGGGGCGCCGGGGAGCTGTTTTTT
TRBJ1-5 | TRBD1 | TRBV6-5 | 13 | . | CASTEQGRQPQHF | TGTGCCAGCACCGAACAGGGGAGGCAGCCCCAGCATTTT
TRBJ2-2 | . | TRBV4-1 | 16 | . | CASSQDGRASRGELFF | TGCGCCAGCAGCCAAGATGGTAGGGCCTCAAGAGGGGAGCTGTTTTTT
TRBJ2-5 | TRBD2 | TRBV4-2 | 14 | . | CASSRVSGGETQYF | TGTGCCAGCAGTAGGGTCTCGGGGGGAGAGACCCAGTACTTC
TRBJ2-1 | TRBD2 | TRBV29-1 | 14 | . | CSDLTSGSTNEQFF | TGCAGCGATTTAACTAGCGGGAGTACGAATGAGCAGTTCTTC
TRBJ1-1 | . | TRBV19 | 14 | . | CASSTPTGNTEAFF | TGTGCCAGTAGTACCCCGACAGGGAACACTGAAGCTTTCTTT
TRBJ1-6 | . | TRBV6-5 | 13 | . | CASTGGPLRTLHF | TGTGCCAGCACCGGAGGGCCGCTTCGGACCCTCCACTTT
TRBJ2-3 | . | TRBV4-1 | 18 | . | CASSPQIRGGTSTDTQYF | TGCGCCAGCAGCCCCCAGATTAGGGGCGGAACTAGCACAGATACGCAGTATTTT
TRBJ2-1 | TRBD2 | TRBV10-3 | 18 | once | CAISEGGRASHSYNEQFF | TGTGCCATCAGTGAGGGCGGGAGGGCATCTCATTCCTACAATGAGCAGTTCTTC
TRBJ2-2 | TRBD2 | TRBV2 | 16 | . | CASRTRLATNTGELFF | TGTGCCAGCAGGACTAGACTAGCGACCAACACCGGGGAGCTGTTTTTT